This TCR beta chain was found in a study of shared clonotypes between healthy human individuals. Study-level findings and limits: Exclusively blood specimens were collected; tissue repertoires likely differ.

The count of this clone is one. What it recognizes is unknown. Germline V gene lookup returns CDR1 SGHNT and CDR2 YENEEA. The ends were cut back, 5 bases at V and 6 bases at J, with 12 bases in the middle. The CDR3 spans 13 residues. Genomic DNA belonging to each subset was distributed in equal measure over several immunoSEQ plates. In the original processing: ImmunoSEQ supplied junction-only sequences lacking quality scores, so filtering was different. Clones were read by immunoSEQ multiplex PCR, and TCRdb kept only the in-frame ones, dropping some. V and J calls and clone size are as listed in that table; D and trimming were resolved from the DNA. Of about 1.1 million clones in the sample, roughly 77% were seen once.

J is TRBJ2-3 and V is TRBV11-3; D is unresolved. The specimen sequenced was memory CD4+ T cells from PBMCs. Regarding subset: CD45RA-negative fraction. This receptor was obtained from a man aged 18-30 years in good health. Some clones in this sample may be carry-over from other donors' samples. In nucleotides, the CDR3 is TGTGCCAGCAGCCTTTCTTTTAGCGATACGCAGTATTTT. Residues: CASSLSFSDTQYF.